This T cell receptor beta chain is drawn from a study of blood T cells in healthy people across ages. Alongside a J-beta primer mix, a sample-barcoded 5' primer served in a second PCR lasting roughly 7 to 12 cycles. Sequencing yielded, for each sample, at least 2.5 million paired-end reads carrying CDR3. TCRdb re-derived calls from the 5' RACE reads in MiXCR, one entry per CDR3 protein. The table shows roughly 1,000,000 distinct CDR3 sequences, with about 23% occurring only once. Per germline, CDR1 LNHDA and CDR2 SQIVND (reference sequence). V lost 4 bases, J lost 3 bases, and 10 bases lay in between. The CDR3 is 14 amino acids. Whole-study results and caveats: Possibly confounding the expanded clonotype changes was the fact that donor CMV status was unknown. While age rose, TCR beta diversity per million T cells dropped in a roughly linear way.

This clonotype came up a few times. The target antigen is unknown. The data also belong to a second study, concerning T cells of mothers and their children.

Sample: blood. This chain joins TRBV19 and TRBJ2-4; a weak D match, TRBD1 (6 bases). The receptor was isolated from a girl aged 2 to 9 in good health. CDR3 DNA: TGTGCCAGTAGTAAGGACAGAGGCAAAAACATTCAGTACTTC. Protein: CASSKDRGKNIQYF.